These T cell receptor beta chains were read from a single sample in a study of cytomegalovirus exposure and HLA in healthy donors. Measured with immunoSEQ multiplex PCR; TCRdb has only the in-frame clones, and not every one. The sample yields 75,000 to 95,000 clones, more than 60% seen once. Input material: PBMCs. All receptors come from a man aged 25 to 45 in good health and CMV-seronegative. CDR3s include the opening cysteine and the closing phenylalanine or tryptophan. Each record gives: D gene, clone size, J gene, V gene, CDR3 length, CDR3 protein, CDR3 DNA. D genes are given only for firm matches. The listing skips clone size in some rows; elsewhere it reads once, few, many or a size class.

D: TRBD1; size: NA; J: TRBJ1-4; V: TRBV2; length: 14; CDR3: CASLQGSTNEKLFF; DNA: TGTGCCAGTCTACAGGGGTCAACTAATGAAAAACTGTTTTTT
D: NA; size: NA; J: TRBJ1-3; V: TRBV18; length: 16; CDR3: CASSPYRESSGNTIYF; DNA: TGTGCCAGCTCACCCTACAGGGAATCCTCTGGAAACACCATATATTTT
D: NA; size: NA; J: TRBJ1-1; V: TRBV18; length: 15; CDR3: CASSPAKRRNTEAFF; DNA: TGTGCCAGCTCACCCGCGAAGCGAAGGAACACTGAAGCTTTCTTT
D: TRBD2; size: NA; J: TRBJ2-1; V: TRBV19; length: 15; CDR3: CASSISSGSEYEQFF; DNA: TGTGCCAGTAGTATATCCAGCGGGAGCGAATATGAGCAGTTCTTC
D: NA; size: NA; J: TRBJ2-1; V: TRBV5-6; length: 16; CDR3: CASSLAWNSFYNEQFF; DNA: TGTGCCAGCAGCTTGGCATGGAACAGCTTCTACAATGAGCAGTTCTTC
D: NA; size: NA; J: TRBJ1-1; V: TRBV7-8; length: 17; CDR3: CASSKAAWEAMNTEAFF; DNA: TGTGCCAGCAGCAAAGCCGCTTGGGAGGCCATGAACACTGAAGCTTTCTTT
D: NA; size: NA; J: TRBJ1-2; V: TRBV2; length: 15; CDR3: CASSEGGRRGYGYTF; DNA: TGTGCCAGCAGTGAGGGGGGGCGAAGGGGGTATGGCTACACCTTC
D: NA; size: once; J: TRBJ1-2; V: TRBV5-4; length: 13; CDR3: CASSVDGIYSYTF; DNA: TGTGCCAGCAGCGTAGACGGGATCTATAGCTACACCTTC
D: NA; size: NA; J: TRBJ2-5; V: TRBV7-3; length: 13; CDR3: CASSRGGLETQYF; DNA: TGTGCCAGCAGCAGAGGTGGACTGGAGACCCAGTACTTC
D: NA; size: NA; J: TRBJ2-7; V: TRBV6-5; length: 13; CDR3: CASSYGLASEQYF; DNA: TGTGCCAGCAGTTATGGGCTAGCTAGCGAGCAGTACTTC
D: TRBD1; size: few; J: TRBJ1-2; V: TRBV29-1; length: 14; CDR3: CSASRDRADRGYTF; DNA: TGCAGCGCCTCCCGGGACAGGGCGGACCGTGGCTACACCTTC
D: NA; size: NA; J: TRBJ1-6; V: TRBV7-2; length: 16; CDR3: CASSLDRSSYNSPLHF; DNA: TGTGCCAGCAGCTTAGATCGGAGCTCCTATAATTCACCCCTCCACTTT
D: NA; size: NA; J: TRBJ1-1; V: TRBV19; length: 15; CDR3: CTSSAAPQGDTEAFF; DNA: TGTACCAGTAGTGCAGCACCACAGGGCGACACTGAAGCTTTCTTT
D: NA; size: NA; J: TRBJ1-1; V: TRBV19; length: 11; CDR3: CASSIYRGAFF; DNA: TGTGCCAGTAGTATTTACCGGGGAGCTTTCTTT
D: TRBD1; size: NA; J: TRBJ1-2; V: TRBV7-3; length: 13; CDR3: CASSLGTGGGYTF; DNA: TGTGCCAGCAGCTTAGGGACAGGGGGAGGCTACACCTTC
D: NA; size: NA; J: TRBJ2-2; V: TRBV11-3; length: 15; CDR3: CASSPAGLSTGELFF; DNA: TGTGCCAGCAGCCCCGCGGGACTTAGTACCGGGGAGCTGTTTTTT
D: TRBD1; size: NA; J: TRBJ2-7; V: TRBV5-1; length: 16; CDR3: CASSLAQGQISYEQYF; DNA: TGCGCCAGCAGCTTGGCCCAGGGACAGATTTCCTACGAGCAGTACTTC
D: TRBD1; size: NA; J: TRBJ1-6; V: TRBV9; length: 14; CDR3: CASSVGDRERPLHF; DNA: TGTGCCAGCAGCGTAGGGGACAGGGAACGACCCCTCCACTTT
D: TRBD1; size: NA; J: TRBJ2-1; V: TRBV7-9; length: 15; CDR3: CASSSGQGAYNEQFF; DNA: TGTGCCAGCAGCTCCGGACAGGGGGCCTACAATGAGCAGTTCTTC
D: NA; size: NA; J: TRBJ1-1; V: TRBV5-6; length: 13; CDR3: CASSPDRGLEAFF; DNA: TGTGCCAGCAGCCCTGACAGAGGCCTTGAAGCTTTCTTT
D: NA; size: NA; J: TRBJ2-6; V: TRBV11-3; length: 17; CDR3: CASSLGGRGSGANVLTF; DNA: TGTGCCAGCAGCTTAGGGGGCAGGGGCTCTGGGGCCAACGTCCTGACTTTC
D: TRBD2; size: NA; J: TRBJ2-7; V: TRBV2; length: 17; CDR3: CASSDPGLAGHSYEQYF; DNA: TGTGCCAGCAGTGACCCCGGACTAGCGGGGCACTCCTACGAGCAGTACTTC
D: TRBD1; size: NA; J: TRBJ1-1; V: TRBV5-1; length: 15; CDR3: CASSEGQGATGEAFF; DNA: TGCGCCAGCAGCGAGGGACAGGGGGCTACGGGGGAAGCTTTCTTT
D: NA; size: NA; J: TRBJ1-2; V: TRBV6-5; length: 13; CDR3: CASRISRERFYTF; DNA: TGTGCCAGCAGAATAAGCAGGGAACGATTCTACACCTTC
D: NA; size: few; J: TRBJ1-2; V: TRBV27; length: 15; CDR3: CASSLRSSDNYGYTF; DNA: TGTGCCAGCAGTTTACGGTCCAGCGACAACTATGGCTACACCTTC
D: NA; size: NA; J: TRBJ2-2; V: TRBV11-1; length: 12; CDR3: CASSPEAGELFF; DNA: TGTGCCAGCAGCCCAGAGGCCGGGGAGCTGTTTTTT
D: TRBD2; size: NA; J: TRBJ2-3; V: TRBV2; length: 20; CDR3: CASRGKGGLADTTSTDTQYF; DNA: TGTGCCAGCAGGGGAAAGGGTGGGCTAGCGGACACAACTAGCACAGATACGCAGTATTTT
D: TRBD2; size: NA; J: TRBJ2-1; V: TRBV15; length: 14; CDR3: CATALAGAYNEQFF; DNA: TGTGCCACAGCCCTAGCGGGAGCCTACAATGAGCAGTTCTTC
D: TRBD2; size: NA; J: TRBJ2-1; V: TRBV12-5; length: 15; CDR3: CASGPGLAGGNEQFF; DNA: TGTGCTAGTGGTCCCGGACTAGCGGGGGGGAATGAGCAGTTCTTC
D: TRBD1; size: NA; J: TRBJ1-1; V: TRBV5-1; length: 14; CDR3: CASSFGPGQGTAFF; DNA: TGCGCCAGCAGCTTCGGTCCAGGACAGGGGACCGCTTTCTTT
D: NA; size: NA; J: TRBJ1-1; V: TRBV5-1; length: 15; CDR3: CASSLQTDMNTEAFF; DNA: TGCGCCAGCAGCTTACAGACAGATATGAACACTGAAGCTTTCTTT
D: TRBD2; size: few; J: TRBJ2-2; V: TRBV7-3; length: 15; CDR3: CASSLGLPNTGELFF; DNA: TGTGCCAGCAGCTTGGGACTACCTAACACCGGGGAGCTGTTTTTT
D: TRBD2; size: NA; J: TRBJ2-1; V: TRBV30; length: 15; CDR3: CAWSVRGLASNEQFF; DNA: TGTGCCTGGAGTGTACGGGGACTAGCTTCTAATGAGCAGTTCTTC
D: NA; size: once; J: TRBJ2-2; V: TRBV6-5; length: 15; CDR3: CASSSAPGTTGELFF; DNA: TGTGCCAGCAGTTCAGCCCCCGGGACTACCGGGGAGCTGTTTTTT
D: NA; size: NA; J: TRBJ1-1; V: TRBV18; length: 16; CDR3: CASSPWTAGPNTEAFF; DNA: TGTGCCAGCTCACCGTGGACAGCAGGCCCCAACACTGAAGCTTTCTTT
D: NA; size: few; J: TRBJ1-6; V: TRBV18; length: 15; CDR3: CASSLPAGANSPLHF; DNA: TGTGCCAGCTCACTCCCGGCAGGGGCGAATTCACCCCTCCACTTT
D: TRBD2; size: NA; J: TRBJ2-1; V: TRBV6-6; length: 16; CDR3: CASSYLAGGLANEQFF; DNA: TGTGCCAGCAGTTACTTAGCGGGAGGGCTTGCCAATGAGCAGTTCTTC
D: TRBD1; size: NA; J: TRBJ1-2; V: TRBV9; length: 16; CDR3: CASSVSRDSLGYGYTF; DNA: TGTGCCAGCAGCGTGTCTCGGGACAGCCTAGGCTATGGCTACACCTTC
D: NA; size: NA; J: TRBJ2-1; V: TRBV7-9; length: 12; CDR3: CSSKSGLDEQFF; DNA: TGTTCCAGCAAAAGCGGATTAGATGAGCAGTTCTTC
D: NA; size: NA; J: TRBJ1-1; V: TRBV28; length: 14; CDR3: CASSSPSLNTEAFF; DNA: TGTGCCAGCAGTTCCCCGTCCCTGAACACTGAAGCTTTCTTT
D: NA; size: NA; J: TRBJ2-3; V: TRBV18; length: 13; CDR3: CASSPTGTDTQYF; DNA: TGTGCCAGCTCACCCACTGGCACAGATACGCAGTATTTT
D: TRBD1; size: once; J: TRBJ2-3; V: TRBV2; length: 13; CDR3: CASSGQVTDTQYF; DNA: TGTGCCAGCAGCGGACAGGTTACAGATACGCAGTATTTT
D: TRBD1; size: NA; J: TRBJ2-3; V: TRBV11-3; length: 13; CDR3: CASSLQGADTQYF; DNA: TGTGCCAGCAGCTTACAGGGGGCAGATACGCAGTATTTT
D: NA; size: few; J: TRBJ1-1; V: TRBV19; length: 13; CDR3: CASNVQQNTEAFF; DNA: TGTGCCAGTAACGTACAGCAGAACACTGAAGCTTTCTTT
D: NA; size: NA; J: TRBJ2-2; V: TRBV7-3; length: 14; CDR3: CASSVNRDTGELFF; DNA: TGTGCCAGCAGCGTTAACCGGGACACCGGGGAGCTGTTTTTT
D: TRBD1; size: NA; J: TRBJ2-5; V: TRBV14; length: 20; CDR3: CASSQDVWDRGKEYQETQYF; DNA: TGTGCCAGCAGCCAAGACGTTTGGGACAGGGGGAAGGAGTACCAAGAGACCCAGTACTTC
D: TRBD1; size: once; J: TRBJ1-2; V: TRBV6-1; length: 16; CDR3: CASSDIQGRTNYGYTF; DNA: TGTGCCAGCAGTGACATACAGGGGCGAACTAACTATGGCTACACCTTC
D: NA; size: NA; J: TRBJ1-1; V: TRBV6-5; length: 15; CDR3: CASSPTTDRRGVAFF; DNA: TGTGCCAGCAGTCCCACTACCGACCGTCGGGGGGTAGCTTTCTTT
D: TRBD1; size: NA; J: TRBJ2-7; V: TRBV10-3; length: 12; CDR3: CAIRDRSTGQYF; DNA: TGTGCCATCAGGGACAGGTCTACGGGGCAGTACTTC
D: NA; size: NA; J: TRBJ1-5; V: TRBV9; length: 15; CDR3: CASSAGTGSNQPQHF; DNA: TGTGCCAGCAGCGCGGGTACAGGGAGCAATCAGCCCCAGCATTTT